A single sample is the source of the 18 T cell receptor beta chains below, sequenced in a study of T-cell reconstitution after alpha-beta-depleted transplantation in children. Preparation of the TCRbeta library was carried out with unique molecular identifiers. One entry per CDR3 protein, called by TCRdb with MiXCR from the PCR reads. In the table there are about 91,000 distinct CDR3 sequences, more than 7% of which are singletons. The specimen was PBMCs from the stem cell graft donor, collected from the stem cell graft. The receptors come from a human donor who donated a stem cell graft to a child with congenital amegakaryocytic thrombocytopenia.

The sample holds many counts of this clonotype. The chain links TRBV20-1 to TRBJ1-5; D perhaps matches TRBD1 (6 bases). The ends were cut back, 3 bases at V and 5 bases at J, with 14 bases in the middle. Per the germline V gene, CDR1 is DFQATT and CDR2 is SNEGSKA (reference sequence). The CDR3 sequence is 14 residues long. The CDR3 sequence: CSARGAGEHQPQHF. The CDR3 DNA sequence: TGCAGTGCTAGGGGGGCGGGTGAGCATCAGCCCCAGCATTTT.

This clonotype was picked up many times. Germline is not matched at one junction end, which may reflect a read error. The chain combines TRBV7-6 with TRBJ2-2; D is perhaps TRBD1 (5 bases). The CDR3 extends over 15 amino acids. Germline values: CDR1 SGHVS, CDR2 FNYEAQ. CDR3 nucleotides: TGTGCCAGCAGCTTGAGAGCAGGGAACGCCGGGGAGCTGTTTTTT. Encoded protein: CASSLRAGNAGELFF.

Ten or more counts support this clonotype. J is TRBJ2-3 and V is TRBV5-6, with a weak D call TRBD2 (5 bases). The CDR3 consists of 17 residues. V dropped 6 bases and J dropped 2 bases, with 22 bases sitting between them. The germline V gene has CDR1 SGHDT and CDR2 YYEEEE. CDR3 in amino acids: CASNSLGRAGYTDTQYF. CDR3 coding DNA: TGTGCCAGCAACTCCTTGGGTAGGGCGGGCTACACAGATACGCAGTATTTT.

In this sample, this clonotype turned up many times. This chain connects TRBV6-5 to TRBJ1-5, with TRBD1 matching 7 bases. Trimming cost V 2 bases and J 3 bases; bases outside gene matches: 4. CDR1 is MNHEY, CDR2 SVGAGI, per germline. The CDR3 is 15 amino acids. Here the CDR3 DNA reads TGTGCCAGCAGTTACATGGGACAGCACAATCAGCCCCAGCATTTT. This gives the protein CASSYMGQHNQPQHF.

This clonotype showed up many times. This chain uses TRBV5-1 with TRBJ2-1; D may be TRBD1 or TRBD2 (5 bases each). Germline V gene lookup returns CDR1 SGHRS and CDR2 YFSETQ. The V end lost 6 bases, the J end lost 0 bases, and 16 bases lay between the germline ends. The CDR3 length is 16 residues. The CDR3 region is CASIPGLAFSYNEQFF. DNA of the CDR3: TGCGCCAGCATCCCGGGGCTAGCCTTCTCCTACAATGAGCAGTTCTTC.

This clonotype was counted ten times or more. The chain carries TRBV29-1 and TRBJ2-7, with no clear D. Trimming pared 4 bases from V and 2 bases from J, leaving 15 bases between. The CDR3 sequence is 14 residues long. Germline lookup yields CDR1 SQVTM and CDR2 ANQGSEA. This chain's CDR3 is CSVARKGPTYEQYF. The CDR3, as DNA: TGCAGCGTTGCGCGTAAAGGCCCCACCTACGAGCAGTACTTC.

The sample holds many counts of this clonotype. The rearrangement uses TRBV12-3 or TRBV12-4 and TRBJ2-7, with D tentatively TRBD1 (5 bases). The CDR3 extends over 14 amino acids. The germline V and J ends were trimmed by 2 bases and 2 bases, with 10 bases remaining between them. The CDR3: CASSLLTGTYEQYF. Here the CDR3 DNA reads TGTGCCAGCAGTTTATTAACAGGCACCTACGAGCAGTACTTC.

This clonotype has ten or more counts. The chain recombines TRBV4-2 with TRBJ2-1; 9 positions match TRBD2. After removal of 0 bases from V and 8 bases from J, the junction contained 11 bases not matched to a gene. CDR1 LGHNA and CDR2 YNFKEQ come from the germline V gene. This CDR3 is built from 17 residues. CDR3 bases: TGTGCCAGCAGCCAAGATCAGGTCTGGCGGGAGGGGTATGAGCAGTTCTTC. The encoded protein is CASSQDQVWREGYEQFF.

The sample holds many counts of this clonotype. The rearrangement uses TRBV15 and TRBJ2-1; TRBD1 aligns across 7 bases. The CDR3 has 15 amino acids. Germline V CDR1 and CDR2: LNHNV, YYDKDF (reference sequence). The J segment lost 8 bases and the V segment lost 1 base, leaving 8 bases of the junction unmatched. For the CDR3, the DNA is TGTGCCACCAGCAGAGGACAGGGATATCTCCATGAGCAGTTCTTC. It specifies CATSRGQGYLHEQFF.

This clonotype was seen at least ten times. This chain uses TRBV5-1 with TRBJ2-4; D is perhaps TRBD1 (5 bases). CDR3 length equals 15 residues. Trimming removed 1 base at V and 0 bases at J, with 8 bases between. The germline V gene encodes CDR1 SGHRS and CDR2 YFSETQ. Here the CDR3 DNA reads TGCGCCAGCAGCTTGAGGGGTGTAGCCAAAAACATTCAGTACTTC. This sequence encodes CASSLRGVAKNIQYF.

Regarding this clonotype: A read error may be the cause here, since a much bigger clone is one base away. The V and J genes are TRBV7-9 and TRBJ1-2; D is unclear. This CDR3 has 13 amino acids. The germline CDR1 and CDR2 sequences are SEHNR and FQNEAQ (reference sequence). Trimming pared 5 bases from V and 4 bases from J, leaving 11 bases between. CDR3 sequence reads: CASSLYGGYGYTF. In DNA, the CDR3 is TGTGCCAGCAGCCTCTACGGCGGCTATGGCTACACCTTC.

Many counts were recorded for this clonotype. The rearrangement uses TRBV7-2 and TRBJ2-1, with D perhaps TRBD1 or TRBD2 (5 bases each). The germline gives CDR1 SGHTA, CDR2 FQGNSA. The CDR3 spans 17 residues. Trimming shortened V by 5 bases and J by 2 bases, and 19 bases separated the two germline ends. For the CDR3, the DNA is TGTGCCAGCAGCCTCTTGGGCGCTAGCAGGGCCTACAATGAGCAGTTCTTC. This gives the protein CASSLLGASRAYNEQFF.

There are many counts of this clonotype. The chain combines TRBV20-1 with TRBJ2-7; TRBD1 matches at 8 bases. Losses at the gene ends were 6 bases for V and 9 bases for J; bases not matched to a gene: 13. Germline CDR1 and CDR2: DFQATT and SNEGSKA (reference sequence). The CDR3 contains 13 residues. The CDR3 spells CSAVPGGDSVQYF. Here the CDR3 DNA reads TGCAGTGCCGTGCCAGGGGGCGATTCTGTGCAGTACTTC.

This clonotype was picked up many times. V is TRBV10-3 and J is TRBJ1-1; D ambiguous. Germline assignment: CDR1 ENHRY and CDR2 SYGVKD. The V and J ends lost 2 bases and 4 bases respectively, with 32 bases between them. This CDR3 spans 21 amino acids. The chain's CDR3 is CAISEPGTKEPFSGRSTEAFF. CDR3 coding DNA: TGTGCCATCAGTGAGCCCGGTACTAAGGAACCCTTCAGCGGGAGGAGCACTGAAGCTTTCTTT.

The chain employs TRBV5-1 and TRBJ2-7; TRBD1 aligns across 7 bases. CDR1 and CDR2 (germline): SGHRS, YFSETQ. This CDR3 comprises 13 residues. With 4 bases clipped from V and 3 bases from J, the junction kept 4 bases outside the gene matches. The CDR3: CASSEAGGYEQYF. The CDR3 DNA sequence: TGCGCCAGCAGCGAAGCAGGGGGCTACGAGCAGTACTTC.

This clonotype was counted at least ten times. The chain carries TRBV20-1 and TRBJ2-7; 8 nucleotides match TRBD1. The CDR3 loop spans 15 amino acids. Germline V gene sequence: CDR1 DFQATT, CDR2 SNEGSKA (reference sequence). J was trimmed by 1 base and V by 3 bases; bases with no gene match: 8. CDR3 region: CSASSGQEFSYEQYF. The CDR3 DNA reads as TGCAGTGCTAGCTCGGGACAGGAGTTTTCCTACGAGCAGTACTTC.

This clonotype appeared many times. The V and J genes are TRBV28 and TRBJ1-6; D not certain. V lost 6 bases, J lost 0 bases, and 12 bases lay in between. The CDR3 has 16 residues. Germline CDR1 MDHEN, CDR2 SYDVKM. CDR3 nucleotides: TGTGCCAGCAGCCTCCTTTCGAGCTCCTATAATTCACCCCTCCACTTT. The encoded protein is CASSLLSSSYNSPLHF.

This clonotype was seen many times. V is TRBV15 and J is TRBJ2-3; no definite D call. Germline CDR1 LNHNV, CDR2 YYDKDF (reference sequence). The CDR3 is 11 amino acids. Trimming pared 9 bases from V and 4 bases from J, leaving 8 bases between. The CDR3 here is CATNGPDTQYF. The CDR3 bases are TGTGCCACTAACGGTCCAGATACGCAGTATTTT.